This TCR beta chain stems from a study of blood T cell repertoires in COVID-19. Overall study: The origin of the acute and convalescent COVID-19 samples was the United States, Italy and Spain. The cDNA or gDNA used as material had been derived from T cells, B-cell-depleted T cells, or PBMCs.

Authors' processing steps: Reference gene primers were amplified, and this amplification served to estimate nucleated cell counts. Assay used: immunoSEQ multiplex PCR; TCRdb lists only in-frame clones, some missing. V, J and clone size were drawn from that table, and D and trimming were deduced from the DNA. The repertoire holds about 110,000 clones, approximately 80% seen once, with 14% in the top ten. The sequence came from a woman aged 55 to 70 with acute or convalescent COVID-19. The source material was peripheral blood.

CDR3 amino acids: CASSIGGDTQYF. The DNA of the CDR3 is TGTGCCAGTAGTATAGGCGGCGATACGCAGTATTTT. V usage is TRBV19 and J usage is TRBJ2-3; D is unclear. The CDR3 has 12 amino acids. The V gene lost 1 base and the J gene lost 6 bases, with 5 bases spanning the gap. Germline V gene lookup returns CDR1 LNHDA and CDR2 SQIVND (reference sequence).